Below, 9 T cell receptor beta chains from the same sample are listed, as sequenced in a study of T cells in localized non-small cell lung cancer. Method: immunoSEQ multiplex PCR; TCRdb's copy keeps in-frame clones and lacks some. This table holds tens of thousands of clones, around four fifths found once. The material was peripheral blood mononuclear cells, obtained before any cancer treatment. Receptors originate from a man aged 35-69 years with stage III lung adenocarcinoma.

V gene TRBV4-3 combines with J gene TRBJ1-1; D is undetermined. Germline-derived CDR1 and CDR2 are LGHNA and YSLEER. Trimming shortened V by 7 bases and J by 1 base, and 16 bases separated the two germline ends. The CDR3 runs 15 residues. The CDR3, as DNA: TGCGCCAGCAAACCGAATGCGCAACCGAACACTGAAGCTTTCTTT. Protein sequence: CASKPNAQPNTEAFF.

The chain couples TRBV29-1 to TRBJ2-5, with D possibly TRBD1 on 6 matching bases. This CDR3 has 11 residues. Trimming cost V 4 bases and J 4 bases, with 7 bases left between them. CDR1 is SQVTM and CDR2 is ANQGSEA in the germline V gene. CDR3 in amino acids: CSVAGVETQYF. The CDR3, as DNA: TGCAGCGTTGCAGGGGTAGAGACCCAGTACTTC.

The V gene is TRBV7-8, the J gene TRBJ2-7; D is perhaps TRBD2 (5 bases). Germline CDR1 SGHVS, CDR2 FQNEAQ. The CDR3 extends over 13 amino acids. V lost 1 base, J lost 2 bases, and 6 bases lay in between. The CDR3 reads CASSLGTPYEQYF. CDR3 bases: TGTGCCAGCAGCTTAGGGACTCCCTACGAGCAGTACTTC.

The chain is built from TRBV7-9 and TRBJ1-2; unclear D gene. Germline assignment: CDR1 SEHNR and CDR2 FQNEAQ (reference sequence). The CDR3 has 15 amino acids. V shed 1 base and J shed 8 bases, with 17 bases lying between them. CDR3 region: CASSLESIGYAGYTF. DNA of the CDR3: TGTGCCAGCAGCTTAGAATCAATCGGATATGCGGGCTACACCTTC. Together with reference TRBV7-9 and TRBJ1-2, the CDR3 gives the full variable domain: DTGVSQNPRHKITKRGQNVTFRCDPISEHNRLYWYRQTLGQGPEFLTYFQNEAQLEKSRLLSDRFSAERPKGSFSTLEIQRTEQGDSAMYLCASSLESIGYAGYTFGSGTRLTVV.

The rearrangement joins TRBV5-1 to TRBJ2-1, with TRBD2 identical over 9 bases. The V and J ends lost 1 base and 0 bases, in that order; junction bases with no gene match: 14. Looked up from germline, CDR1 is SGHRS and CDR2 is YFSETQ. The CDR3 extends over 20 amino acids. CDR3 sequence (DNA): TGCGCCAGCAGCTTGTATGTGCGGGAGGGCCGACCTAGCTCCTACAATGAGCAGTTCTTC. Translation gives CASSLYVREGRPSSYNEQFF.

The chain combines TRBV5-1 with TRBJ2-6; D is undetermined. This CDR3 region has 13 residues. V shed 4 bases and J shed 1 base, with 3 bases lying between them. CDR1 SGHRS and CDR2 YFSETQ come from the germline V gene. The DNA for the CDR3 is TGCGCCAGCAGCCTTTCTGGGGCCAACGTCCTGACTTTC. This codes for CASSLSGANVLTF.

The rearrangement links TRBV7-3 to TRBJ2-3, with 14 bases identical to TRBD2. CDR1 and CDR2 (germline): SGHTA, FQGTGA. The CDR3 consists of 15 residues. V lost 5 bases and J lost 9; bases outside the gene matches: 7. The CDR3 reads CASSTAGTSGGTQYF. DNA for the CDR3: TGTGCCAGCAGCACCGCCGGGACTAGCGGGGGAACGCAGTATTTT.

This chain uses TRBV7-9 with TRBJ2-3; D gene unclear. Germline CDR1 is SEHNR and CDR2 is FQNEAQ (reference sequence). The V and J ends lost 4 bases and 6 bases respectively, with 11 bases between them. The CDR3 runs 13 residues. The CDR3 protein is CASSSAGSDTQYF. CDR3 nucleotides: TGTGCCAGCAGCTCGGCTGGGTCTGATACGCAGTATTTT.

This clone was picked up one time. V and J are TRBV5-5 and TRBJ1-3; D possibly corresponds to TRBD1 (6 bases). The CDR3 covers 15 residues. Germline lookup yields CDR1 SGHKS and CDR2 YYEKEE (reference sequence). Trimming stripped 4 bases from V and 0 bases from J, with 11 bases between. The CDR3: CASSPGQISGNTIYF. The CDR3, as DNA: TGTGCCAGCAGCCCCGGACAGATCTCTGGAAACACCATATATTTT.